These 30 T cell receptor beta chains came from one sample sequenced in a study of response to subunit inactivated influenza vaccine. From the RT-PCR reads, TCRdb called clonotypes with MiXCR, one entry per CDR3 protein. The data show under 500,000 distinct CDR3 sequences, 9.5% to 12% seen once. This specimen consisted of PBMCs from blood, obtained roughly 45 days after vaccination. Receptors were obtained from a man aged 50 or older who received an inactivated influenza vaccine.

This clonotype was observed a handful of times. The chain carries TRBV5-1 and TRBJ2-3; D might be TRBD2 (5 bases). V dropped 4 bases and J dropped 0 bases, with 9 bases sitting between them. Germline lookup yields CDR1 SGHRS and CDR2 YFSETQ. There are 14 residues in the CDR3. DNA for the CDR3: TGCGCCAGCAGCGGGAGCGGTAGCACAGATACGCAGTATTTT. The encoded protein is CASSGSGSTDTQYF.

This clonotype was observed a few times. This sequence joins TRBV7-2 and TRBJ2-7, with 12 nucleotides matching TRBD2. The ends lost 6 bases at V and 1 base at J; junction bases unmatched: 7. The germline V gene has CDR1 SGHTA and CDR2 FQGNSA. CDR3 length equals 16 residues. The CDR3 nucleotides read TGTGCCAGCAGACTCAGGACTAGCGGGGAATCCTACGAGCAGTACTTC. Its protein is CASRLRTSGESYEQYF.

CDR3 in amino acids: CASSFYPRRTGPVYEQYF. The DNA for the CDR3 is TGTGCCAGCAGCTTCTACCCCCGTCGGACAGGGCCGGTCTACGAGCAGTACTTC. The chain recombines TRBV11-1 with TRBJ2-7, with 8 bases aligning to TRBD1. This CDR3 is built from 18 residues. Germline V gives CDR1 SGHAT, CDR2 FQDESV (reference sequence). Germline trimming cut 3 bases from V and 3 bases from J; bases unmatched to any gene: 16.

The rearrangement joins TRBV7-2 to TRBJ2-2; D is uncertain. Germline lookup yields CDR1 SGHTA and CDR2 FQGNSA. V gave up 5 bases and J gave up 0 bases, with 13 bases separating them. The CDR3 is 16 amino acids. This CDR3 is CASSTEVLANTGELFF. CDR3 nucleotide sequence: TGTGCCAGCAGCACAGAGGTCCTAGCGAACACCGGGGAGCTGTTTTTT.

The sample holds many counts of this clonotype. The chain recombines TRBV2 with TRBJ2-4; no clear D gene. Looked up from germline, CDR1 is SNHLY and CDR2 is FYNNEI. This CDR3 has 17 residues. The ends were cut back, 2 bases at V and 0 bases at J, with 14 bases in the middle. The CDR3 coding sequence is TGTGCCAGCAGTGAATTGAGCGAAACGCTAGCCAAAAACATTCAGTACTTC. Its protein product is CASSELSETLAKNIQYF.

There are a few counts of this clonotype. V gene TRBV20-1 combines with J gene TRBJ2-3, with 7 bases aligning to TRBD2. Germline assignment: CDR1 DFQATT and CDR2 SNEGSKA (reference sequence). The J segment lost 5 bases and the V segment lost 7 bases, leaving 12 bases of the junction unmatched. The CDR3 has 14 residues. CDR3 coding DNA: TGCAGTGTCCCGACCGGGGGAGGGGTAGATACGCAGTATTTT. Translated, it gives CSVPTGGGVDTQYF.

A few counts support this clonotype. CDR3 loop: CASSLDHNQPQHF. The CDR3 coding sequence is TGTGCCAGCAGTCTAGACCACAATCAGCCCCAGCATTTT. The chain employs TRBV7-2 and TRBJ1-5; unclear D gene. The CDR3 length is 13 residues. The germline V gene has CDR1 SGHTA and CDR2 FQGNSA. Between the trimmed V and J ends, which lost 6 bases and 3 bases, there was a span of 9 bases. Using reference TRBV7-2 and TRBJ1-5 for the parts outside the CDR3, the full variable domain is GAGVSQSPSNKVTEKGKDVELRCDPISGHTALYWYRQSLGQGLEFLIYFQGNSAPDKSGLPSDRFSAERTGGSVSTLTIQRTQQEDSAVYLCASSLDHNQPQHFGDGTRLSIL.

This clonotype occurred a few times. The chain couples TRBV9 to TRBJ2-1; tentatively, D is TRBD1 (6 bases). This CDR3 has 13 residues. Per germline, CDR1 SGDLS and CDR2 YYNGEE. The ends were cut back, 2 bases at V and 9 bases at J, with 12 bases in the middle. The CDR3 spells CASSVGQGLEQFF. The DNA of the CDR3 is TGTGCCAGCAGCGTGGGTCAGGGGCTTGAGCAGTTCTTC.

This clonotype was found a few times. CDR3 in amino acids: CASSLDLAGQQFF. CDR3 nucleotides: TGTGCCAGCAGCTTAGATCTAGCGGGGCAGCAGTTCTTC. This chain links TRBV11-2 with TRBJ2-1; 9 bases line up with TRBD2. Germline-derived CDR1 and CDR2 are SGHAT and FQNNGV. V was pared by 0 bases and J by 11 bases, with 2 bases of the junction left unmatched. The CDR3 contains 13 residues.

This clonotype occurred a few times. V gene TRBV27 combines with J gene TRBJ2-1, with TRBD2 matching over 10 bases. Trimming at V came to 3 bases and at J to 10 bases, leaving 9 bases not matched to a gene. Germline values: CDR1 MNHEY, CDR2 SMNVEV (reference sequence). This CDR3 region has 15 residues. Here the CDR3 reads CASSFGTSGVKEQFF. As DNA, the CDR3 is TGTGCCAGCAGTTTCGGTACTAGCGGGGTAAAAGAGCAGTTCTTC.

This clonotype appeared a few times. The chain uses TRBV20-1 and TRBJ2-7, with 10 nucleotides matching TRBD2. With 1 base clipped from V and 5 bases from J, the junction kept 8 bases outside the gene matches. The CDR3 spans 15 residues. Germline V lookup: CDR1 DFQATT, CDR2 SNEGSKA (reference sequence). The DNA of the CDR3 is TGCAGTGCTAGAGTGGCTAGCGGGAGTTCCCACGAGCAGTACTTC. This translates into CSARVASGSSHEQYF.

This clonotype came up a few times. V is TRBV29-1 and J is TRBJ1-3, with D hard to call. V was cut by 2 bases and J by 4 bases, with 9 bases left in between. Germline CDR1 and CDR2: SQVTM and ANQGSEA. This CDR3 comprises 13 residues. DNA for the CDR3: TGCAGCGTTGAAAGGGATGCGGGAAACACCATATATTTT. As protein: CSVERDAGNTIYF. The complete variable domain, with remaining parts taken from reference TRBV29-1 and TRBJ1-3, reads SAVISQKPSRDICQRGTSLTIQCQVDSQVTMMFWYRQQPGQSLTLIATANQGSEATYESGFVIDKFPISRPNLTFSTLTVSNMSPEDSSIYLCSVERDAGNTIYFGEGSWLTVV.

The CDR3 bases are TGTGCCAGCAGCTCCCGGGACCCGACAAACATTCAGTACTTC. Protein product: CASSSRDPTNIQYF. V and J are TRBV7-2 and TRBJ2-4; the D gene could be TRBD1 or TRBD2 (5 bases each). CDR3 size: 14 residues. The germline gives CDR1 SGHTA, CDR2 FQGNSA. V was pared by 4 bases and J by 6 bases, with 13 bases between. The full variable domain, completed using reference TRBV7-2 and TRBJ2-4, is GAGVSQSPSNKVTEKGKDVELRCDPISGHTALYWYRQSLGQGLEFLIYFQGNSAPDKSGLPSDRFSAERTGGSVSTLTIQRTQQEDSAVYLCASSSRDPTNIQYFGAGTRLSVL.

CDR3 nucleotides: TGTGCCAGCAGCCGGGGGCGAGGGGGCAATGAAAAACTGTTTTTT. Residues: CASSRGRGGNEKLFF. V gene TRBV28 combines with J gene TRBJ1-4, with 7 bases fitting TRBD1. Germline values: CDR1 MDHEN, CDR2 SYDVKM. J lost 5 bases, V lost 6 bases, and 9 bases had no gene match. The CDR3 has 15 amino acids.

This clonotype was seen a few times. V and J are TRBV28 and TRBJ1-5, with a possible D match to TRBD1 (6 bases). The germline gives CDR1 MDHEN, CDR2 SYDVKM. CDR3 length equals 16 residues. The V gene lost 6 bases and the J gene lost 7 bases, with 22 bases spanning the gap. The CDR3 coding sequence is TGTGCCAGCAGCCCCTTTATAGGGGGGAGCGGGCAGCCCCAGCATTTT. This translates into CASSPFIGGSGQPQHF.

Ten or more counts support this clonotype. This sequence joins TRBV12-3 or TRBV12-4 and TRBJ1-6; D is unclear. The CDR3 runs 16 residues. V dropped 6 bases and J dropped 3 bases, with 15 bases sitting between them. Here the CDR3 reads CASSSWGANYNSPLHF. The DNA of the CDR3 is TGTGCCAGCAGCTCCTGGGGAGCCAACTATAATTCACCCCTCCACTTT.

In its sample, this clonotype was seen a few times. The J gene is TRBJ2-3, the V gene TRBV11-2; TRBD2 matches at 13 bases. Germline V gene lookup returns CDR1 SGHAT and CDR2 FQNNGV. V gave up 2 bases and J gave up 7 bases; unmatched junction bases: 15. This CDR3 has 19 residues. The CDR3 bases are TGTGCCAGCAGCTTAATCTTCGGGGGACTAGCGGGACTGGGTCATACGCAGTATTTT. Translation gives CASSLIFGGLAGLGHTQYF.

A few counts support this clonotype. This chain links TRBV7-2 with TRBJ2-5; D gene unclear. The CDR3 spans 12 residues. V dropped 0 bases and J dropped 10 bases, with 9 bases sitting between them. Per germline, CDR1 SGHTA and CDR2 FQGNSA. DNA of the CDR3: TGTGCCAGCAGCTTAGCTCCCACGGACCAGTACTTC. It yields the protein CASSLAPTDQYF.

This clonotype appeared a few times. The chain joins TRBV29-1 to TRBJ2-2, with 14 bases matching TRBD2. Germline assignment: CDR1 SQVTM and CDR2 ANQGSEA. The CDR3 runs 14 residues. The CDR3: CSAGLAGGTGELFF. CDR3 nucleotides: TGCAGTGCCGGACTAGCGGGAGGCACCGGGGAGCTGTTTTTT.

This clonotype was recorded at least ten times. This sequence joins TRBV10-1 and TRBJ2-5; either TRBD1 or TRBD2 may supply D (6 bases each). Trimming removed 8 bases from V and 5 bases from J, with 21 bases in between. The CDR3 length is 15 residues. Germline V CDR1 and CDR2: WNHNN, SYGVQD (reference sequence). This CDR3 reads CASPNGGLLVETQYF. CDR3 coding DNA: TGCGCCAGCCCCAACGGGGGCCTGTTGGTGGAGACCCAGTACTTC.

This clonotype was seen repeatedly, ten times or more. The chain links TRBV29-1 to TRBJ1-1; 7 bases map to TRBD1. Trimming at V came to 0 bases and at J to 4 bases, leaving 2 bases not matched to a gene. Looked up from germline, CDR1 is SQVTM and CDR2 is ANQGSEA. The CDR3 has 13 residues. This CDR3 is CSVEEQGGTEAFF. The CDR3 nucleotides read TGCAGCGTTGAAGAGCAGGGGGGCACTGAAGCTTTCTTT. Supplemented by reference TRBV29-1 and TRBJ1-1, the full variable domain reads SAVISQKPSRDICQRGTSLTIQCQVDSQVTMMFWYRQQPGQSLTLIATANQGSEATYESGFVIDKFPISRPNLTFSTLTVSNMSPEDSSIYLCSVEEQGGTEAFFGQGTRLTVV.

In DNA, the CDR3 is TGTGCCAGCAGTTACTCGACAGGGGTATACGAGCAGTACTTC. This codes for CASSYSTGVYEQYF. This chain uses TRBV6-5 with TRBJ2-7; 8 bases line up with TRBD1. The CDR3 is made up of 14 amino acids. Per the germline V gene, CDR1 is MNHEY and CDR2 is SVGAGI. Germline trimming cut 0 bases from V and 4 bases from J; bases unmatched to any gene: 2.

This clonotype was counted at least ten times. This sequence joins TRBV20-1 and TRBJ2-5; 11 bases map to TRBD2. There are 14 residues in the CDR3. The junction had 3 bases not matched to a gene; V was cut back by 3 bases and J by 3 bases. Germline values: CDR1 DFQATT, CDR2 SNEGSKA (reference sequence). The CDR3 nucleotides read TGCAGTGCTAGGGGACTAGCGGTCGAAGAGACCCAGTACTTC. This translates into CSARGLAVEETQYF.

This clonotype was detected a few times. The V gene is TRBV6-2 or TRBV6-3, the J gene TRBJ2-1; the match to TRBD2 covers 8 bases. V gave up 2 bases and J gave up 8 bases; unmatched junction bases: 5. This CDR3 is built from 14 residues. Germline CDR1 reads MNHEY; CDR2 reads SVGEGT. CDR3 protein: CASSYTGGGDEQFF. The CDR3 DNA is TGTGCCAGCAGTTACACGGGGGGGGGTGATGAGCAGTTCTTC.

The chain uses TRBV28 and TRBJ2-4, with D tentatively TRBD2 (5 bases). V gave up 2 bases and J gave up 10 bases, with 6 bases separating them. CDR3 length: 11 amino acids. Germline assignment: CDR1 MDHEN and CDR2 SYDVKM. The CDR3 DNA follows: TGTGCCAGCAGTTTAAGGAGGATTCAGTACTTC. It is translated as CASSLRRIQYF.

V is TRBV27 and J is TRBJ2-2; a possible D gene is TRBD2 (6 bases). In germline, CDR1 is MNHEY, CDR2 SMNVEV (reference sequence). The length of the CDR3 is 16 residues. V lost 3 bases and J 7 bases, leaving 18 bases between the germline ends. In DNA, the CDR3 is TGTGCCAGCAGTTTCCTGGCGGGAAATCTTTACGGGGAGCTGTTTTTT. The encoded protein is CASSFLAGNLYGELFF.

This clonotype was seen only a few times. The chain has TRBV2 and TRBJ2-3; 9 nucleotides align to TRBD2. With 5 bases clipped from V and 2 bases from J, the junction kept 5 bases outside the gene matches. The V gene's germline CDR1 is SNHLY and CDR2 FYNNEI. This CDR3 spans 15 amino acids. In DNA form, the CDR3 reads TGTGCCAGCAGTCTACTAGCGGGTTACACAGATACGCAGTATTTT. It is translated as CASSLLAGYTDTQYF. Together with reference TRBV2 and TRBJ2-3, the CDR3 gives the full variable domain: EPEVTQTPSHQVTQMGQEVILRCVPISNHLYFYWYRQILGQKVEFLVSFYNNEISEKSEIFDDQFSVERPDGSNFTLKIRSTKLEDSAMYFCASSLLAGYTDTQYFGPGTRLTVL.

Remarks on this clonotype: Germline and junction disagree at one end, which may indicate a read error. The chain uses TRBV27 and TRBJ2-1; a weak D match, TRBD2 (5 bases). Germline assignment: CDR1 MNHEY and CDR2 SMNVEV (reference sequence). The CDR3 spans 15 residues. As DNA, the CDR3 is TGTGTCAGCAGTCCTGGACTCGGCTCCTACAATGAGCAGTTCTTC. It codes for CVSSPGLGSYNEQFF.

This clonotype was seen many times. The chain is built from TRBV11-3 and TRBJ1-2; tentative D call: TRBD1 (5 bases). From germline, CDR1 is SGHNT and CDR2 YENEEA. Trimming removed 2 bases from V and 8 bases from J, with 12 bases in between. This CDR3 contains 13 residues. This chain's CDR3 is CASSLSRGIGYTF. The CDR3 nucleotides are TGTGCCAGCAGCTTATCGAGGGGAATCGGCTACACCTTC.

This clonotype was counted ten times or more. The chain employs TRBV4-3 and TRBJ2-3; TRBD1 matches at 9 bases. CDR1 LGHNA and CDR2 YSLEER come from the germline V gene. Trimming cost V 0 bases and J 4 bases; bases outside gene matches: 5. The CDR3 contains 16 residues. The CDR3 loop is CASSQDSGQGSDTQYF. DNA for the CDR3: TGCGCCAGCAGCCAAGATTCGGGACAGGGATCAGATACGCAGTATTTT.